This entry is about one T cell receptor beta chain. Antigen: not known. Only in-frame clones appear in the TCRdb table, and some are missing; sequencing was by immunoSEQ multiplex PCR. Here the sample spans about 89,000 clones, about 90% being singletons. CDR1 and CDR2 from the germline V gene are SGHNT and YENEEA. The CDR3 consists of 16 residues. J lost 10 bases, V lost 1 base, and 8 bases had no gene match. These data are taken from a study of T cell responses to AZD1222 COVID-19 vaccine. The study, taken as a whole, reports: Unmutated variant regions are reportedly the target of nearly half of TCRs that are spike-specific. Spike-specific TCR repertoires showed rising breadth and depth after two AZD1222 doses.

The source was peripheral blood, collected on day 0 of MenACWY control vaccination. The chain joins TRBV11-3 to TRBJ2-1; 12 bases are a match to TRBD2. The TCR was taken from an adult in good health. CDR3 nucleotide sequence: TGTGCCAGCAGCTTAGGGGGAGCTAGCGGGAGGGGCGAGCAGTTCTTC. This translates into CASSLGGASGRGEQFF.